The rows below give T cell receptor beta chains drawn from one sample of a study of blood T cell repertoires in COVID-19. Method: immunoSEQ multiplex PCR; TCRdb's copy keeps in-frame clones and lacks some. The sample contains roughly 120,000 clones, around nine tenths of which appear only once. The sample was peripheral blood. All receptors derive from a woman in her forties or fifties with acute or convalescent COVID-19. Both conserved end residues are part of each CDR3. The D gene is left open where the match is weak. Not every row has a clone size; where given, it reads once, few, many or a size class.

clone_size: -; j_call: TRBJ2-3; v_call: TRBV6-2/TRBV6-3; d_call: -; cdr3_aa: CASSFVDTQYF; cdr3_nt: TGTGCCAGCAGTTTCGTAGATACGCAGTATTTT
clone_size: -; j_call: TRBJ1-1; v_call: TRBV21-1; d_call: -; cdr3_aa: CASSKEVVRVNTEAFF; cdr3_nt: TGTGCCAGCAGCAAAGAAGTGGTGAGGGTAAACACTGAAGCTTTCTTT
clone_size: -; j_call: TRBJ2-3; v_call: TRBV7-9; d_call: TRBD2; cdr3_aa: CASSLSGTITDTQYF; cdr3_nt: TGTGCCAGCAGCTTGAGCGGGACCATCACAGATACGCAGTATTTT
clone_size: -; j_call: TRBJ1-5; v_call: TRBV3-1/TRBV3-2; d_call: TRBD1; cdr3_aa: CASSQRQGLRQPQHF; cdr3_nt: TGTGCCAGCAGCCAAAGACAGGGGTTGAGACAGCCCCAGCATTTT
clone_size: -; j_call: TRBJ2-5; v_call: TRBV18; d_call: TRBD1; cdr3_aa: CASSGTGGQETQYF; cdr3_nt: TGTGCCAGCTCAGGGACAGGGGGTCAAGAGACCCAGTACTTC
clone_size: -; j_call: TRBJ2-1; v_call: TRBV23-1; d_call: -; cdr3_aa: CASSWRFF; cdr3_nt: TGCGCCAGCAGTTGGAGGTTCTTC
clone_size: -; j_call: TRBJ2-1; v_call: TRBV5-1; d_call: TRBD2; cdr3_aa: CASSLAGTSGKGSYNEQFF; cdr3_nt: TGCGCCAGCAGCTTGGCTGGGACTAGCGGGAAGGGCTCCTACAATGAGCAGTTCTTC
clone_size: -; j_call: TRBJ1-1; v_call: TRBV6-5; d_call: TRBD1; cdr3_aa: CASSYGTGVEGAFF; cdr3_nt: TGTGCCAGCAGTTACGGGACAGGGGTTGAGGGAGCTTTCTTT
clone_size: -; j_call: TRBJ2-2; v_call: TRBV5-1; d_call: -; cdr3_aa: CASSSRTENTGELFF; cdr3_nt: TGCGCCAGCAGCTCCCGGACAGAGAACACCGGGGAGCTGTTTTTT
clone_size: -; j_call: TRBJ2-7; v_call: TRBV5-1; d_call: TRBD2; cdr3_aa: CASRYAGDEQYF; cdr3_nt: TGCGCCAGCAGGTACGCGGGGGACGAGCAGTACTTC
clone_size: -; j_call: TRBJ2-4; v_call: TRBV5-1; d_call: TRBD1; cdr3_aa: CASSAGTGDHLAKNIQYF; cdr3_nt: TGCGCCAGCAGCGCAGGGACAGGGGACCATCTAGCCAAAAACATTCAGTACTTC
clone_size: -; j_call: TRBJ1-2; v_call: TRBV6-5; d_call: -; cdr3_aa: CASRPRGQFYGYTF; cdr3_nt: TGTGCCAGCAGACCCCGTGGACAGTTTTATGGCTACACCTTC
clone_size: -; j_call: TRBJ2-2; v_call: TRBV24-1; d_call: -; cdr3_aa: CATSDPGHNTGELFF; cdr3_nt: TGTGCCACCAGTGACCCGGGACATAACACCGGGGAGCTGTTTTTT
clone_size: -; j_call: TRBJ2-7; v_call: TRBV4-1; d_call: TRBD2; cdr3_aa: CASSQEFGLAGLVYEQYF; cdr3_nt: TGCGCCAGCAGCCAAGAGTTCGGACTAGCGGGATTAGTCTACGAGCAGTACTTC
clone_size: -; j_call: TRBJ2-1; v_call: TRBV28; d_call: -; cdr3_aa: CASSAGTPARGAQRFF; cdr3_nt: TGTGCCAGCAGCGCCGGGACCCCCGCCCGGGGGGCACAACGGTTCTTC
clone_size: -; j_call: TRBJ2-7; v_call: TRBV6-2/TRBV6-3; d_call: -; cdr3_aa: CASSPKAGTPPYEQYF; cdr3_nt: TGTGCCAGCAGCCCCAAGGCAGGGACACCACCTTACGAGCAGTACTTC
clone_size: -; j_call: TRBJ2-1; v_call: TRBV4-1; d_call: TRBD2; cdr3_aa: CASSQDPLAGGSPYNEQFF; cdr3_nt: TGCGCCAGCAGCCAAGATCCCCTAGCGGGAGGGTCCCCATACAATGAGCAGTTCTTC
clone_size: -; j_call: TRBJ1-1; v_call: TRBV4-2; d_call: -; cdr3_aa: CASSQENGGTEAFF; cdr3_nt: TGTGCCAGCAGCCAAGAAAACGGGGGGACTGAAGCTTTCTTT
clone_size: -; j_call: TRBJ1-2; v_call: TRBV19; d_call: TRBD1; cdr3_aa: CATSKSDRGIRAGYGYTF; cdr3_nt: TGTGCCACCTCAAAATCGGACAGGGGAATACGGGCGGGCTATGGCTACACCTTC
clone_size: few; j_call: TRBJ2-7; v_call: TRBV5-1; d_call: -; cdr3_aa: CASSLIAESYEQYF; cdr3_nt: TGCGCCAGCAGCTTAATAGCGGAGTCCTACGAGCAGTACTTC
clone_size: -; j_call: TRBJ2-2; v_call: TRBV7-6; d_call: -; cdr3_aa: CASSLGGANTGELFF; cdr3_nt: TGTGCCAGCAGCTTAGGGGGCGCGAACACCGGGGAGCTGTTTTTT
clone_size: once; j_call: TRBJ1-3; v_call: TRBV7-8; d_call: -; cdr3_aa: CASSLAWGDTIYF; cdr3_nt: TGTGCCAGCAGCTTAGCTTGGGGAGACACCATATATTTT
clone_size: -; j_call: TRBJ2-1; v_call: TRBV7-9; d_call: -; cdr3_aa: CASSLSGDEQFF; cdr3_nt: TGTGCCAGCAGCTTGTCAGGCGATGAGCAGTTCTTC
clone_size: -; j_call: TRBJ2-7; v_call: TRBV7-9; d_call: -; cdr3_aa: CASSLVSYEQYF; cdr3_nt: TGTGCCAGCAGCCTTGTATCCTACGAGCAGTACTTC
clone_size: -; j_call: TRBJ1-1; v_call: TRBV11-3; d_call: -; cdr3_aa: CASSMTGNTEAFF; cdr3_nt: TGTGCCAGCAGCATGACAGGGAACACTGAAGCTTTCTTT
clone_size: -; j_call: TRBJ1-2; v_call: TRBV6-5; d_call: -; cdr3_aa: CASSRGDAGYTF; cdr3_nt: TGTGCCAGCAGTCGGGGGGACGCTGGCTACACCTTC
clone_size: -; j_call: TRBJ1-1; v_call: TRBV5-1; d_call: -; cdr3_aa: CASSSGNTEAFF; cdr3_nt: TGCGCCAGCAGCTCGGGAAACACTGAAGCTTTCTTT
clone_size: -; j_call: TRBJ1-1; v_call: TRBV5-1; d_call: -; cdr3_aa: CASSLAGGITEAFF; cdr3_nt: TGCGCCAGCAGCTTGGCCGGGGGAATCACTGAAGCTTTCTTT
clone_size: -; j_call: TRBJ2-2; v_call: TRBV7-2; d_call: -; cdr3_aa: CASSRLGAGGELFF; cdr3_nt: TGTGCCAGCAGTCGACTGGGTGCCGGCGGGGAGCTGTTTTTT
clone_size: -; j_call: TRBJ2-2; v_call: TRBV7-9; d_call: -; cdr3_aa: CASSKTLNTGELFF; cdr3_nt: TGTGCCAGCAGCAAGACATTGAACACCGGGGAGCTGTTTTTT
clone_size: -; j_call: TRBJ1-4; v_call: TRBV4-1; d_call: -; cdr3_aa: CASSQGILGPKGANEKLFF; cdr3_nt: TGCGCCAGCAGCCAAGGGATTTTGGGGCCCAAAGGGGCTAATGAAAAACTGTTTTTT
clone_size: -; j_call: TRBJ1-1; v_call: TRBV19; d_call: -; cdr3_aa: CASSPSGNMNTEAFF; cdr3_nt: TGTGCCAGTAGTCCTTCAGGGAACATGAACACTGAAGCTTTCTTT
clone_size: -; j_call: TRBJ2-5; v_call: TRBV4-1; d_call: -; cdr3_aa: CASSLHEAETQYF; cdr3_nt: TGCGCCAGCAGCCTTCATGAGGCAGAGACCCAGTACTTC
clone_size: -; j_call: TRBJ1-1; v_call: TRBV2; d_call: -; cdr3_aa: CASTWLGRDTEAFF; cdr3_nt: TGTGCCAGCACCTGGCTAGGCAGAGACACTGAAGCTTTCTTT
clone_size: -; j_call: TRBJ2-3; v_call: TRBV3-1/TRBV3-2; d_call: -; cdr3_aa: CASSEALAPTGTQYF; cdr3_nt: TGTGCCAGCAGCGAGGCGTTGGCCCCAACTGGTACGCAGTATTTT
clone_size: once; j_call: TRBJ2-5; v_call: TRBV25-1; d_call: -; cdr3_aa: CASRRGAGRAETQYF; cdr3_nt: TGTGCCAGCAGAAGGGGGGCAGGGAGGGCGGAGACCCAGTACTTC
clone_size: -; j_call: TRBJ2-3; v_call: TRBV20-1; d_call: -; cdr3_aa: CSASTDTQYF; cdr3_nt: TGCAGTGCTTCTACAGATACGCAGTATTTT
clone_size: -; j_call: TRBJ2-6; v_call: TRBV19; d_call: -; cdr3_aa: CASSMVGGSGANVLTF; cdr3_nt: TGTGCCAGTAGTATGGTGGGAGGCTCTGGGGCCAACGTCCTGACTTTC
clone_size: -; j_call: TRBJ2-3; v_call: TRBV10-3; d_call: -; cdr3_aa: CAIKGSEDTQYF; cdr3_nt: TGTGCCATCAAAGGGAGTGAAGATACGCAGTATTTT
clone_size: -; j_call: TRBJ1-6; v_call: TRBV30; d_call: -; cdr3_aa: CAWSVQVGPRVPLHF; cdr3_nt: TGTGCCTGGAGTGTTCAGGTGGGGCCCCGAGTACCCCTCCACTTT
clone_size: -; j_call: TRBJ2-7; v_call: TRBV30; d_call: -; cdr3_aa: CAWTRPTYEQYF; cdr3_nt: TGTGCCTGGACCAGGCCAACCTACGAGCAGTACTTC
clone_size: -; j_call: TRBJ2-2; v_call: TRBV7-9; d_call: TRBD2; cdr3_aa: CASSQAGGYTGELFF; cdr3_nt: TGTGCCAGCAGCCAAGCGGGAGGGTACACCGGGGAGCTGTTTTTT
clone_size: -; j_call: TRBJ2-5; v_call: TRBV2; d_call: TRBD2; cdr3_aa: CASRLATAHQETQYF; cdr3_nt: TGTGCCAGCAGACTAGCGACCGCCCACCAAGAGACCCAGTACTTC
clone_size: -; j_call: TRBJ2-7; v_call: TRBV2; d_call: -; cdr3_aa: CASSERGRMGYEQYF; cdr3_nt: TGTGCCAGCAGTGAAAGGGGCCGGATGGGCTACGAGCAGTACTTC
clone_size: -; j_call: TRBJ1-1; v_call: TRBV19; d_call: -; cdr3_aa: CASSIRTDEAFF; cdr3_nt: TGTGCCAGTAGTATCAGGACAGATGAAGCTTTCTTT
clone_size: -; j_call: TRBJ1-1; v_call: TRBV7-6; d_call: -; cdr3_aa: CASSSTGGRTEAFF; cdr3_nt: TGTGCCAGCAGCTCTACAGGCGGTAGGACTGAAGCTTTCTTT
clone_size: -; j_call: TRBJ1-3; v_call: TRBV6-2/TRBV6-3; d_call: -; cdr3_aa: CASSSPRKISSGNTIYF; cdr3_nt: TGTGCCAGCAGTTCACCTAGAAAGATCAGCTCTGGAAACACCATATATTTT
clone_size: -; j_call: TRBJ1-1; v_call: TRBV6-6; d_call: -; cdr3_aa: CASSQGAFEAFF; cdr3_nt: TGTGCCAGCAGTCAAGGGGCATTTGAAGCTTTCTTT
clone_size: -; j_call: TRBJ2-7; v_call: TRBV4-1; d_call: -; cdr3_aa: CASSPKDSSSYEQYF; cdr3_nt: TGCGCCAGCAGCCCGAAGGACAGTAGTTCCTACGAGCAGTACTTC
clone_size: -; j_call: TRBJ2-2; v_call: TRBV20-1; d_call: TRBD2; cdr3_aa: CSASSSGLAGVGGELFF; cdr3_nt: TGCAGTGCTAGTTCTTCGGGACTAGCGGGAGTTGGCGGGGAGCTGTTTTTT
clone_size: -; j_call: TRBJ1-4; v_call: TRBV4-2; d_call: -; cdr3_aa: CASSQDTGNEKLFF; cdr3_nt: TGTGCCAGCAGCCAAGATACAGGTAATGAAAAACTGTTTTTT
clone_size: -; j_call: TRBJ1-1; v_call: TRBV15; d_call: -; cdr3_aa: CATSIGSSTEAFF; cdr3_nt: TGTGCCACCAGCATAGGGAGTTCCACTGAAGCTTTCTTT
clone_size: -; j_call: TRBJ1-6; v_call: TRBV30; d_call: -; cdr3_aa: CAWEGEVGSPLHF; cdr3_nt: TGTGCCTGGGAAGGGGAAGTGGGGTCACCCCTCCACTTT
clone_size: -; j_call: TRBJ2-3; v_call: TRBV3-1/TRBV3-2; d_call: TRBD2; cdr3_aa: CASSLAGEAADTQYF; cdr3_nt: TGTGCCAGCAGCCTAGCGGGAGAGGCTGCAGATACGCAGTATTTT
clone_size: -; j_call: TRBJ1-5; v_call: TRBV3-1/TRBV3-2; d_call: -; cdr3_aa: CASSQDGGGLNQPQHF; cdr3_nt: TGTGCCAGCAGCCAAGATGGCGGGGGACTCAATCAGCCCCAGCATTTT
clone_size: medium-sized; j_call: TRBJ2-7; v_call: TRBV5-8; d_call: TRBD1; cdr3_aa: CASSFMGQGANEQYF; cdr3_nt: TGTGCCAGCAGCTTTATGGGACAGGGGGCAAACGAGCAGTACTTC
clone_size: -; j_call: TRBJ1-1; v_call: TRBV10-3; d_call: -; cdr3_aa: CAINQEGDTEAFF; cdr3_nt: TGTGCCATTAACCAAGAGGGGGACACTGAAGCTTTCTTT
clone_size: -; j_call: TRBJ2-7; v_call: TRBV2; d_call: TRBD1; cdr3_aa: CASSVDQQGEQYF; cdr3_nt: TGTGCCAGCAGTGTAGACCAACAGGGGGAGCAGTACTTC
clone_size: -; j_call: TRBJ2-1; v_call: TRBV7-2; d_call: TRBD2; cdr3_aa: CASRVGLAGTNEQFF; cdr3_nt: TGTGCCAGCAGGGTAGGACTAGCGGGAACCAATGAGCAGTTCTTC
clone_size: -; j_call: TRBJ2-1; v_call: TRBV2; d_call: TRBD2; cdr3_aa: CASQKIAGYNEQFF; cdr3_nt: TGTGCCAGCCAGAAAATAGCGGGGTACAATGAGCAGTTCTTC